A single sample is the source of the 29 T cell receptor beta chains below, sequenced in a study of T cell responses to AZD1222 COVID-19 vaccine. Generated by immunoSEQ multiplex PCR, the TCRdb table keeps only in-frame clones and is missing some. The table shows 150,000 or so clones, with roughly nine tenths occurring only once. The sequencing here drew on peripheral blood, taken 28 days after the second AZD1222 dose. These receptors originate from an adult who received the AZD1222 COVID-19 vaccine.

Written as DNA, the CDR3 is TGTGCCAGCAGCGGAGAGGGCACTGAAAAACTGTTTTTT. This gives the protein CASSGEGTEKLFF. The rearrangement links TRBV13 to TRBJ1-4; D is unresolved. The CDR3 is 13 residues long. Trimming pared 5 bases from V and 7 bases from J, leaving 11 bases between. Per germline, CDR1 PRHDT and CDR2 FYEKMQ (reference sequence). Complete variable domain (other parts from reference TRBV13 and TRBJ1-4): AAGVIQSPRHLIKEKRETATLKCYPIPRHDTVYWYQQGPGQDPQFLISFYEKMQSDKGSIPDRFSAQQFSDYHSELNMSSLELGDSALYFCASSGEGTEKLFFGSGTQLSVL.

This chain links TRBV1 with TRBJ2-7; the DNA was not used to check the table's D call, TRBD2. TRBV1 is a listed pseudogene. The CDR3 loop spans 16 amino acids. This chain's CDR3 is CTSSPQETIGNYEQYF. The CDR3 nucleotides read TGCACCAGCAGCCCTCAAGAGACCATCGGGAACTACGAGCAGTACTTC.

The J gene is TRBJ1-5, the V gene TRBV25-1; possibly TRBD1 for D (6 bases). V lost 6 bases to trimming and J lost 7 bases, with 16 bases between them. The CDR3 is made up of 14 amino acids. Germline assignment: CDR1 MGHDK and CDR2 SYGVNS. The CDR3 loop reads CASSEGGWGQPQHF. The CDR3 bases are TGTGCCAGCAGCGAGGGGGGCTGGGGACAGCCCCAGCATTTT.

J is TRBJ2-7 and V is TRBV27; perhaps TRBD1 as D (5 bases). Germline V lookup: CDR1 MNHEY, CDR2 SMNVEV (reference sequence). Deletions cut 1 base from V and 5 bases from J, with 15 bases between. CDR3 size: 15 residues. CDR3 in amino acids: CASSLWQGYLHEQYF. In nucleotides, the CDR3 is TGTGCCAGCAGTTTATGGCAGGGTTATTTGCACGAGCAGTACTTC.

The V call is TRBV7-3, the J call TRBJ2-1, with 9 bases that match TRBD2. V dropped 5 bases and J dropped 5; count of bases not matched to a gene: 10. CDR1 is SGHTA and CDR2 is FQGTGA in the germline V gene. The CDR3 runs to 16 residues. This CDR3 reads CASSLISGGLHNEQFF. As DNA, the CDR3 is TGTGCCAGCAGCCTAATAAGCGGGGGGCTTCACAATGAGCAGTTCTTC.

The sample holds one count of this clone. As DNA, the CDR3 is TGTGCCAGTAGTCGGGACAGAAATCAGCCCCAGCATTTT. It codes for CASSRDRNQPQHF. The chain links TRBV19 to TRBJ1-5, with 7 bases aligning to TRBD1. CDR3 size: 13 residues. With V trimmed by 5 bases and J by 4 bases, 2 bases remained unmatched. CDR1 LNHDA and CDR2 SQIVND come from the germline V gene (reference sequence).

This chain joins TRBV3-1 (or the pseudogene TRBV3-2) and TRBJ1-4; D gene unclear. Per germline, CDR1 LGHDT and CDR2 YNNKEL (reference sequence). Trimming took off 1 base at V and 6 bases at J, with 18 bases between the two ends. This CDR3 contains 17 residues. The CDR3 bases are TGTGCCAGCAGCCAAGGCCCCGTGAGGAGTTTCGATGAAAAACTGTTTTTT. This gives the protein CASSQGPVRSFDEKLFF.

The V and J genes are TRBV12-3 or TRBV12-4 and TRBJ1-5; 7 nucleotides agree with TRBD1. Trimming cost V 2 bases and J 9 bases; bases outside gene matches: 4. CDR3 size: 13 residues. As DNA, the CDR3 is TGTGCCAGCAGTTTAAAGGGGGCCGCGCCCCAGCATTTT. Protein: CASSLKGAAPQHF.

The V and J genes are TRBV11-2 and TRBJ2-2; 9 positions match TRBD1. This CDR3 comprises 16 residues. CDR1 and CDR2 from the germline V gene are SGHAT and FQNNGV. With V trimmed by 8 bases and J by 6 bases, 13 bases remained unmatched. CDR3 amino acids: CASDSPGQGLSGELFF. CDR3 sequence (DNA): TGTGCCAGCGATAGCCCTGGACAGGGGTTATCCGGGGAGCTGTTTTTT.

The chain employs TRBV15 and TRBJ1-2; D gene unclear. Trimming removed 0 bases at V and 2 bases at J, with 1 base between. The germline V gene has CDR1 LNHNV and CDR2 YYDKDF (reference sequence). The CDR3 has 12 residues. DNA of the CDR3: TGTGCCACCAGCAGAGAAAACTATGGCTACACCTTC. This gives the protein CATSRENYGYTF. The complete variable domain, with remaining parts taken from reference TRBV15 and TRBJ1-2, reads DAMVIQNPRYQVTQFGKPVTLSCSQTLNHNVMYWYQQKSSQAPKLLFHYYDKDFNNEADTPDNFQSRRPNTSFCFLDIRSPGLGDTAMYLCATSRENYGYTFGSGTRLTVV.

CDR3 loop: CATSRDIGLAGGSSTDTQYF. The CDR3 region has the DNA TGTGCCACCAGCAGAGATATAGGACTAGCGGGAGGTTCTAGCACAGATACGCAGTATTTT. The chain couples TRBV15 to TRBJ2-3; 14 bases fit TRBD2. The ends lost 0 bases at V and 0 bases at J; junction bases unmatched: 8. CDR3 length: 20 residues. Germline values: CDR1 LNHNV, CDR2 YYDKDF (reference sequence). Drawing the rest from reference TRBV15 and TRBJ2-3, the complete variable domain is DAMVIQNPRYQVTQFGKPVTLSCSQTLNHNVMYWYQQKSSQAPKLLFHYYDKDFNNEADTPDNFQSRRPNTSFCFLDIRSPGLGDTAMYLCATSRDIGLAGGSSTDTQYFGPGTRLTVL.

The chain links TRBV9 to TRBJ2-3; the match to TRBD2 covers 7 bases. In germline, CDR1 is SGDLS, CDR2 YYNGEE. This CDR3 is built from 18 residues. Trimming at V came to 5 bases and at J to 0 bases, leaving 15 bases not matched to a gene. The CDR3 region is CASRSSRVEAGSTDTQYF. In DNA form, the CDR3 reads TGTGCCAGCAGATCCAGTCGAGTCGAAGCGGGGAGCACAGATACGCAGTATTTT.

V gene TRBV6-2 or TRBV6-3 combines with J gene TRBJ2-2; maybe TRBD1 (6 bases). This CDR3 has 17 residues. Germline CDR1 MNHEY, CDR2 SVGEGT. V was shortened by 4 bases and J by 0 bases, with 15 bases between the two germline ends. CDR3 nucleotide sequence: TGTGCCAGCAGTTCCTTAGGGGACACAACGAACACCGGGGAGCTGTTTTTT. It specifies CASSSLGDTTNTGELFF.

CDR3 region: CASSQVLGETQYF. The DNA of the CDR3 is TGCGCCAGCAGCCAAGTCTTGGGGGAGACCCAGTACTTC. The chain employs TRBV4-1 and TRBJ2-5; D unclear. The CDR3 has 13 residues. V was trimmed by 1 base and J by 5 bases, leaving 8 bases between them. The germline V gene has CDR1 MGHRA and CDR2 YSYEKL.

The chain links TRBV27 to TRBJ1-2; unclear D gene. Looked up from germline, CDR1 is MNHEY and CDR2 is SMNVEV (reference sequence). The CDR3 spans 12 residues. With 5 bases removed from V and 8 bases from J, the gap between germline ends came to 12 bases. As DNA, the CDR3 is TGTGCCAGCAGTGATAAGACACGGGGCTACACCTTC. Translating it yields CASSDKTRGYTF.

This sequence joins TRBV2 and TRBJ2-3; 10 bases line up with TRBD2. Germline V gives CDR1 SNHLY, CDR2 FYNNEI. CDR3 length: 16 residues. Trimming cost V 5 bases and J 6 bases; bases outside gene matches: 11. The chain's CDR3 is CASSLTSGRTLDTQYF. CDR3 bases: TGTGCCAGCAGTCTGACTAGCGGGCGGACCTTGGATACGCAGTATTTT. Combining the CDR3 with reference TRBV2 and TRBJ2-3 gives the whole variable domain EPEVTQTPSHQVTQMGQEVILRCVPISNHLYFYWYRQILGQKVEFLVSFYNNEISEKSEIFDDQFSVERPDGSNFTLKIRSTKLEDSAMYFCASSLTSGRTLDTQYFGPGTRLTVL.

This chain connects TRBV7-9 to TRBJ2-1; 7 positions match TRBD1. J gave up 5 bases and V 3 bases, and 10 bases lay outside the gene matches. The CDR3 runs 16 residues. The germline gives CDR1 SEHNR, CDR2 FQNEAQ (reference sequence). The CDR3 is CASSFISGGMNNEQFF. Written as DNA, the CDR3 is TGTGCCAGCAGCTTCATTTCAGGGGGTATGAACAATGAGCAGTTCTTC.

V gene TRBV27 combines with J gene TRBJ1-1, with a weak D call TRBD1 (6 bases). Germline V gene sequence: CDR1 MNHEY, CDR2 SMNVEV (reference sequence). Trimming stripped 2 bases from V and 4 bases from J, with 17 bases between. CDR3 length equals 16 residues. The DNA for the CDR3 is TGTGCCAGCAGTTTACCCCCGGGGAGGGGGGGCACTGAAGCTTTCTTT. Translated, it gives CASSLPPGRGGTEAFF.

This clone was recorded a few times. V and J are TRBV7-3 and TRBJ2-7, with 10 bases that match TRBD1. CDR1 is SGHTA, CDR2 FQGTGA, per germline. J gave up 3 bases and V 5 bases, and 10 bases lay outside the gene matches. The CDR3 sequence is 16 residues long. The DNA for the CDR3 is TGTGCCAGCAGCCCTCAAGGGACAGGGGACATCTACGAGCAGTACTTC. It codes for CASSPQGTGDIYEQYF.

V gene TRBV5-8 combines with J gene TRBJ2-5, with D tentatively TRBD2 (5 bases). Trimming stripped 4 bases from V and 0 bases from J, with 13 bases between. CDR3 length: 15 amino acids. Germline V CDR1 and CDR2: SGHTS, YDEGEE. CDR3 amino acids: CASSLYKEDQETQYF. CDR3 nucleotides: TGTGCCAGCAGCCTATATAAGGAGGACCAAGAGACCCAGTACTTC. Supplemented by reference TRBV5-8 and TRBJ2-5, the full variable domain reads EAGVTQSPTHLIKTRGQQATLRCSPISGHTSVYWYQQALGLGLQFLLWYDEGEERNRGNFPPRFSGRQFPNYSSELNVNALELEDSALYLCASSLYKEDQETQYFGPGTRLLVL.

The chain employs TRBV5-6 and TRBJ1-6, with D tentatively TRBD1 (6 bases). Germline loops: CDR1 SGHDT, CDR2 YYEEEE. The ends were cut back, 3 bases at V and 0 bases at J, with 16 bases in the middle. The length of the CDR3 is 18 residues. The DNA of the CDR3 is TGTGCCAGCAGCTCCCTTGGACAGAGAACCTCCTATAATTCACCCCTCCACTTT. Its translation: CASSSLGQRTSYNSPLHF.

The genes are TRBV28 and TRBJ2-7; D perhaps matches TRBD2 (5 bases). V gave up 6 bases and J gave up 3 bases, with 12 bases separating them. This CDR3 is 13 amino acids long. The V gene's germline CDR1 is MDHEN and CDR2 SYDVKM. This CDR3 reads CASSFLGSYEQYF. The CDR3 region has the DNA TGTGCCAGCAGCTTCTTGGGGAGCTACGAGCAGTACTTC.

The chain links TRBV5-1 to TRBJ2-3; D is possibly TRBD1 or TRBD2 (6 bases each). V was clipped by 2 bases and J by 3 bases, with 13 bases between them. Germline loops: CDR1 SGHRS, CDR2 YFSETQ. CDR3 length: 15 amino acids. The CDR3, as DNA: TGCGCCAGCAGCTTCTCGGGGGCACTTACAGATACGCAGTATTTT. This encodes CASSFSGALTDTQYF.

V is TRBV29-1 and J is TRBJ2-3, with 7 bases aligning to TRBD2. CDR1 and CDR2 (germline): SQVTM, ANQGSEA. This CDR3 region has 11 residues. The junction had 4 bases not matched to a gene; V was cut back by 7 bases and J by 6 bases. The CDR3 nucleotides read TGCAGCGGTACTAGCGTCGATACGCAGTATTTT. This gives the protein CSGTSVDTQYF.

The rearrangement joins TRBV7-2 to TRBJ2-7; 9 bases match TRBD2. This CDR3 is built from 14 residues. In germline, CDR1 is SGHTA, CDR2 FQGNSA. After removal of 3 bases from V and 4 bases from J, the junction contained 4 bases not matched to a gene. CDR3 protein: CASSFAGGPYEQYF. DNA of the CDR3: TGTGCCAGCAGCTTTGCGGGAGGGCCTTACGAGCAGTACTTC.

The rearrangement joins TRBV29-1 to TRBJ1-2; 8 bases agree with TRBD1. Germline V gene lookup returns CDR1 SQVTM and CDR2 ANQGSEA. CDR3 size: 12 residues. The V gene end was trimmed by 4 bases and the J gene end by 3 bases; junction bases not matched to a gene: 1. The CDR3 sequence: CSVVQGDYGYTF. The DNA of the CDR3 is TGCAGCGTTGTACAGGGGGACTATGGCTACACCTTC.

This clone was detected once. DNA for the CDR3: TGTGCCAGTAGTATTATCGGGCGGGAGGGCCACGAGCAGTACTTC. Encoded protein: CASSIIGREGHEQYF. The genes are TRBV19 and TRBJ2-7; 9 bases are a match to TRBD2. Trimming at V came to 3 bases and at J to 5 bases, leaving 8 bases not matched to a gene. Germline V gene lookup returns CDR1 LNHDA and CDR2 SQIVND (reference sequence). The CDR3 spans 15 residues.

The chain has TRBV5-1 and TRBJ2-1; D gene unclear. V lost 6 bases to trimming and J lost 3 bases, with 7 bases between them. CDR3 size: 12 residues. Germline V gives CDR1 SGHRS, CDR2 YFSETQ. CDR3 coding DNA: TGCGCCAGCACCGTGGACTACAATGAGCAGTTCTTC. Protein sequence: CASTVDYNEQFF.

This chain links TRBV5-1 with TRBJ2-3; D gene unclear. The ends were cut back, 4 bases at V and 4 bases at J, with 7 bases in the middle. There are 12 residues in the CDR3. Germline V gene lookup returns CDR1 SGHRS and CDR2 YFSETQ. In nucleotides, the CDR3 is TGCGCCAGCAGCGCCAACTCAGATACGCAGTATTTT. Protein sequence: CASSANSDTQYF. The full variable domain, in which reference TRBV5-1 and TRBJ2-3 provide the parts outside the CDR3, is KAGVTQTPRYLIKTRGQQVTLSCSPISGHRSVSWYQQTPGQGLQFLFEYFSETQRNKGNFPGRFSGRQFSNSRSEMNVSTLELGDSALYLCASSANSDTQYFGPGTRLTVL.